This T cell receptor beta chain was found in a study of vaccination effects on CD4 cells after COVID-19. The protocol was immunoSEQ multiplex PCR, while the TCRdb copy is restricted to in-frame clones and leaves out a portion. This table has roughly 45,000 clones, around 81% appearing once. Peptide-pool stimulation followed by sequencing identified expanded antigen-specific CD4+ clonotypes in the ViraFEST assay. Having been cultured for around ten days, the cells underwent CD4+ T cell isolation. In the vaccine recipients, nucleocapsid antibodies were negative and there was no prior SARS-CoV-2 infection. Cultivation was performed at about 1.8 million PBMC per well with roughly 9.2 IU/ml IL-2 and around 10 ug/ml peptides added. It was on days 3 and 7 that half the medium was replaced with IL-2 medium. Whole-study findings and limits: Infection- and vaccine-induced clones contracted markedly late after vaccination.

Germline V lookup: CDR1 SQVTM, CDR2 ANQGSEA. The CDR3 consists of 14 residues. The ends lost 3 bases at V and 5 bases at J; junction bases unmatched: 4. On this clone: The antigen is undetermined.

Here the sequenced sample was CD4+ T cells from PBMCs cultured with SARS-CoV-2 spike peptides, taken before COVID-19 vaccination. This chain uses TRBV29-1 with TRBJ2-1, with 10 bases aligning to TRBD2. The sequence derives from a human donor who received a COVID-19 vaccine. The CDR3 loop reads CSVDRLAGDNEQFF. The CDR3 DNA reads as TGCAGCGTTGATCGGCTAGCGGGAGACAATGAGCAGTTCTTC.